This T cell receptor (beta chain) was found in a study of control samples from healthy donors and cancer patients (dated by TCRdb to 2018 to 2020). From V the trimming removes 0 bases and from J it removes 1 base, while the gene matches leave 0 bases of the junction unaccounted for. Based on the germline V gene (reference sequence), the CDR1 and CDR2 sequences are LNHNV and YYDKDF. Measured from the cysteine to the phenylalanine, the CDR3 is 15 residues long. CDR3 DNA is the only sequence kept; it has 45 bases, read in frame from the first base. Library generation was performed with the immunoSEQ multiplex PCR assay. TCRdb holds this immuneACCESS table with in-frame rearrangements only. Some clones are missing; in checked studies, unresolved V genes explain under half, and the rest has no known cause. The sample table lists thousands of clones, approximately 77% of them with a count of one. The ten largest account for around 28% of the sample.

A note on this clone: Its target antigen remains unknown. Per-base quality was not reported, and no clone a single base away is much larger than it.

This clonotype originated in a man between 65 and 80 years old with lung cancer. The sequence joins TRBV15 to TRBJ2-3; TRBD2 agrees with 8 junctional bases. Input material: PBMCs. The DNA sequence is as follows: TGTGCCACCAGCAGAGAGACTAGCGGCACAGATACGCAGTATTTT. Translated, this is CATSRETSGTDTQYF.